The 27 T cell receptor beta chains below were found in one sample sequenced in a study of blood T cell repertoires in COVID-19. The repertoire was sequenced with immunoSEQ multiplex PCR; TCRdb's copy has only in-frame clones and lacks some. The sample includes roughly 74,000 clones, approximately 86% of them seen just once. The sample was peripheral blood. All receptors come from a woman of 80 years or more with active or convalescent COVID-19.

V usage is TRBV2 and J usage is TRBJ1-5; perhaps TRBD1 as D (5 bases). Deletions cut 1 base from V and 5 bases from J, with 12 bases between. From germline, CDR1 is SNHLY and CDR2 FYNNEI. The CDR3 length is 15 residues. CDR3 amino acids: CASSEDWTTDQPQHF. CDR3 bases: TGTGCCAGCAGTGAAGACTGGACAACCGATCAGCCCCAGCATTTT.

The rearrangement uses TRBV3-1 (or the pseudogene TRBV3-2) and TRBJ2-7; 7 bases map to TRBD1. The V and J ends lost 4 bases and 7 bases, in that order; junction bases with no gene match: 10. Germline V gene lookup returns CDR1 LGHDT and CDR2 YNNKEL (reference sequence). This CDR3 comprises 14 residues. In DNA form, the CDR3 reads TGTGCCAGCAGCCTCTTGGGACAGTCCCTTGAGCAGTACTTC. Translating it yields CASSLLGQSLEQYF.

The rearrangement links TRBV4-3 to TRBJ2-3; D is unclear. In germline, CDR1 is LGHNA, CDR2 YSLEER. The CDR3 is 15 residues long. V lost 4 bases, J lost 0 bases, and 11 bases lay in between. The CDR3 bases are TGCGCCAGCAGCCGCTTTTACTTGAGCACAGATACGCAGTATTTT. Translated: CASSRFYLSTDTQYF.

This sequence joins TRBV5-1 and TRBJ2-1; 14 nucleotides match TRBD2. V gave up 2 bases and J gave up 3 bases; unmatched junction bases: 13. Per germline, CDR1 SGHRS and CDR2 YFSETQ. The CDR3 has 20 residues. For the CDR3, the DNA is TGCGCCAGCAGCTTACCCTCCGGGACTAGCGGGAGTGATTACTACAATGAGCAGTTCTTC. Protein sequence: CASSLPSGTSGSDYYNEQFF.

As for this clone: One end of the junction does not line up with germline, which may come from a read error. This chain connects TRBV19 to TRBJ1-5; unclear D gene. This CDR3 has 15 amino acids. Germline loops: CDR1 LNHDA, CDR2 SQIVND (reference sequence). The CDR3 DNA sequence: TGTGCCAGTAGACTGATACAGCATAGCGATCAGCCCCAGCATTTT. Translated: CASRLIQHSDQPQHF.

Written as DNA, the CDR3 is TGCGCCAGCAGCGCAAACTCACAGGGGGCCTCTGGGGCCAACGTCCTGACTTTC. Translating gives CASSANSQGASGANVLTF. The rearrangement joins TRBV5-1 to TRBJ2-6; TRBD1 matches at 9 bases. The CDR3 totals 18 residues. Germline V gene data show CDR1 as SGHRS and CDR2 as YFSETQ. With V trimmed by 4 bases and J by 0 bases, 8 bases remained unmatched.

V usage is TRBV5-1 and J usage is TRBJ1-1; possible D gene TRBD1, 6 bases. Deletions cut 0 bases from V and 1 base from J, with 19 bases between. CDR3 size: 18 residues. The germline V gene encodes CDR1 SGHRS and CDR2 YFSETQ. The CDR3 protein is CASSLAVGAGLPNTEAFF. CDR3 nucleotide sequence: TGCGCCAGCAGCTTGGCGGTGGGGGCCGGATTACCGAACACTGAAGCTTTCTTT.

The sample holds a few counts of this clone. The J gene is TRBJ1-6, the V gene TRBV18, with D maybe TRBD1 (5 bases). Germline V gene lookup returns CDR1 KGHSH and CDR2 LQKENI. The CDR3 loop spans 16 amino acids. Between the trimmed V and J ends, which lost 4 bases and 7 bases, there was a span of 17 bases. This CDR3 is CASSHRFSGDNSPLHF. The CDR3, as DNA: TGTGCCAGCTCACACCGGTTTAGCGGGGACAATTCACCCCTCCACTTT.

In its sample, this clone is medium-sized. In the same sample, other DNA sequences code for this CDR3. The chain has TRBV5-1 and TRBJ1-1; D possibly corresponds to TRBD1 (5 bases). Trimming cost V 1 base and J 2 bases, with 9 bases left between them. The CDR3 loop spans 14 amino acids. Per the germline V gene, CDR1 is SGHRS and CDR2 is YFSETQ. In DNA form, the CDR3 reads TGCGCCAGCAGCTTGAAGGACACCAACACTGAAGCTTTCTTT. Amino acid sequence: CASSLKDTNTEAFF.

The chain employs TRBV6-1 and TRBJ1-1; D is undetermined. The germline V gene encodes CDR1 MNHNS and CDR2 SASEGT. This CDR3 is 14 amino acids long. V lost 3 bases and J 5 bases, leaving 13 bases between the germline ends. The CDR3 protein is CASSDEGGRTEAFF. The CDR3 DNA follows: TGTGCCAGCAGTGACGAGGGAGGAAGGACTGAAGCTTTCTTT.

This clone was seen more than once but under ten times. This chain connects TRBV7-8 to TRBJ1-5; maybe TRBD1 (5 bases). Deletions cut 1 base from V and 1 base from J, with 14 bases between. This CDR3 is 17 amino acids long. Per germline, CDR1 SGHVS and CDR2 FQNEAQ. The CDR3 DNA follows: TGTGCCAGCAGCTTAGGTGTCGGGGCGGGGAGCAATCAGCCCCAGCATTTT. It encodes CASSLGVGAGSNQPQHF.

The chain links TRBV29-1 to TRBJ1-2; 11 nucleotides align to TRBD1. The CDR3 spans 14 residues. Germline CDR1 reads SQVTM; CDR2 reads ANQGSEA. V lost 7 bases to trimming and J lost 2 bases; unmatched junction nucleotides: 6. The CDR3: CSASGTGGNYGYTF. The CDR3 DNA reads TGCAGCGCCTCCGGGACAGGGGGAAACTATGGCTACACCTTC. The full variable domain, its missing parts supplied by reference TRBV29-1 and TRBJ1-2, is SAVISQKPSRDICQRGTSLTIQCQVDSQVTMMFWYRQQPGQSLTLIATANQGSEATYESGFVIDKFPISRPNLTFSTLTVSNMSPEDSSIYLCSASGTGGNYGYTFGSGTRLTVV.

This rearrangement joins TRBV6-6 to TRBJ1-4; the match to TRBD1 covers 9 bases. V shed 1 base and J 15 bases; nucleotides not matched to a gene: 6. This CDR3 has 13 residues. The germline gives CDR1 MNHNY, CDR2 SVGAGI (reference sequence). The CDR3 protein is CASSYFDRGEVFF. The CDR3 DNA sequence: TGTGCCAGCAGTTACTTCGACAGGGGGGAGGTGTTTTTT.

The gene calls are TRBV24-1 and TRBJ2-3; D is possibly TRBD2 (6 bases). The CDR3 runs to 15 residues. Deletions cut 3 bases from V and 0 bases from J, with 9 bases between. Germline CDR1 and CDR2: KGHDR and SFDVKD. CDR3: CATSDRLASTDTQYF. For the CDR3, the DNA is TGTGCCACCAGTGATAGGCTAGCGAGCACAGATACGCAGTATTTT.

V gene TRBV7-9 combines with J gene TRBJ2-1; 7 positions agree with TRBD1. Trimming at V came to 5 bases and at J to 4 bases, leaving 8 bases not matched to a gene. Germline V gene sequence: CDR1 SEHNR, CDR2 FQNEAQ (reference sequence). The CDR3 spans 15 residues. In DNA form, the CDR3 reads TGTGCCAGCAGCCCCCCCGGGACAGCTTACAATGAGCAGTTCTTC. Protein product: CASSPPGTAYNEQFF.

This chain connects TRBV15 to TRBJ2-7, with a tentative D call TRBD1 (5 bases). Germline lookup yields CDR1 LNHNV and CDR2 YYDKDF (reference sequence). CDR3 length: 14 residues. Between the trimmed V and J ends, which lost 1 base and 2 bases, there was a span of 9 bases. CDR3 in DNA: TGTGCCACCAGCAGAGTACAGGCGACCTACGAGCAGTACTTC. Its translation is CATSRVQATYEQYF.

CDR3 bases: TGTGCCAGCAGCCCGCGGACTAGCAATGAGCAGTTCTTC. This encodes CASSPRTSNEQFF. The chain joins TRBV7-9 to TRBJ2-1, with 7 bases identical to TRBD2. Germline V gene lookup returns CDR1 SEHNR and CDR2 FQNEAQ (reference sequence). The CDR3 is 13 residues long. Germline trimming cut 5 bases from V and 6 bases from J; bases unmatched to any gene: 4.

V is TRBV25-1 and J is TRBJ1-1, with TRBD1 matching 12 bases. CDR3 length: 17 amino acids. V lost 3 bases, J lost 4 bases, and 9 bases stayed unmatched. Germline CDR1 is MGHDK and CDR2 is SYGVNS. This chain's CDR3 is CASSDPGTGGESTEAFF. The CDR3, as DNA: TGTGCCAGCAGTGATCCCGGGACAGGGGGCGAGAGCACTGAAGCTTTCTTT.

As for this clone: Mismatch with germline at one junction end may stem from a read error. This chain uses TRBV7-7 with TRBJ2-5, with TRBD2 matching 10 bases. This CDR3 is built from 16 residues. In germline, CDR1 is SSHAT, CDR2 FNYEAQ (reference sequence). The CDR3 is CASSLNLAGEAETQYF. The DNA for the CDR3 is TGTGCTAGCAGCTTAAATCTAGCGGGAGAGGCGGAGACCCAGTACTTC.

This sequence joins TRBV7-9 and TRBJ2-7; no clear D. Germline V CDR1 and CDR2: SEHNR, FQNEAQ (reference sequence). This CDR3 is built from 13 residues. The ends were cut back, 1 base at V and 6 bases at J, with 10 bases in the middle. This CDR3 reads CASSLDLLGEQYF. DNA of the CDR3: TGTGCCAGCAGCTTAGATCTACTCGGCGAGCAGTACTTC.

This sequence joins TRBV18 and TRBJ2-1, with 11 bases aligning to TRBD2. In germline, CDR1 is KGHSH, CDR2 LQKENI. V trimming: 4 bases; J trimming: 5 bases; junction bases outside the gene matches: 4. The CDR3 consists of 15 residues. This CDR3 is CASSLAGGFDNEQFF. CDR3 bases: TGTGCCAGCTCACTAGCGGGAGGGTTTGACAATGAGCAGTTCTTC. The full variable domain, its missing parts supplied by reference TRBV18 and TRBJ2-1, is NAGVMQNPRHLVRRRGQEARLRCSPMKGHSHVYWYRQLPEEGLKFMVYLQKENIIDESGMPKERFSAEFPKEGPSILRIQQVVRGDSAAYFCASSLAGGFDNEQFFGPGTRLTVL.

The genes are TRBV4-3 and TRBJ2-7; 11 bases map to TRBD2. The J segment lost 2 bases and the V segment lost 2 bases, leaving 8 bases of the junction unmatched. The CDR3 runs to 17 residues. Germline lookup yields CDR1 LGHNA and CDR2 YSLEER. CDR3 sequence (DNA): TGCGCCAGCAGCCAAAACCCGGGACTAGCGGATCCCTACGAGCAGTACTTC. Its translation is CASSQNPGLADPYEQYF.

This clone was seen only once. The chain uses TRBV28 and TRBJ2-3, with TRBD2 matching over 8 bases. The V gene end was trimmed by 5 bases and the J gene end by 1 base; junction bases not matched to a gene: 5. Germline V gives CDR1 MDHEN, CDR2 SYDVKM. The CDR3 consists of 15 residues. DNA for the CDR3: TGTGCCAGCAGTGTCGCAGCGGGAGGCACAGATACGCAGTATTTT. Protein: CASSVAAGGTDTQYF.

This rearrangement joins TRBV5-1 to TRBJ2-7; 7 bases map to TRBD1. V lost 7 bases to trimming and J lost 4 bases; unmatched junction nucleotides: 11. Per germline, CDR1 SGHRS and CDR2 YFSETQ. This CDR3 has 14 amino acids. The CDR3 DNA reads TGCGCCAGCCGTCTAGGGGGCGGCGAGTACGAGCAGTACTTC. Amino acids: CASRLGGGEYEQYF.

By share, this clone ranks as medium-sized. The rearrangement uses TRBV20-1 and TRBJ2-7, with a possible D match to TRBD2 (6 bases). Germline values: CDR1 DFQATT, CDR2 SNEGSKA (reference sequence). V was trimmed by 6 bases and J by 3 bases, leaving 9 bases between them. There are 11 residues in the CDR3. CDR3 region: CSAPGVYEQYF. CDR3 sequence (DNA): TGCAGTGCCCCGGGGGTCTACGAGCAGTACTTC.

This chain links TRBV2 with TRBJ2-5, with unresolved D. CDR1 and CDR2 (germline): SNHLY, FYNNEI. The V end was cut by 9 bases, the J end by 1 base, with 6 bases between. The CDR3 length is 11 residues. CDR3 DNA sequence: TGTGCCAGTCAGGTCCAAGAGACCCAGTACTTC. Amino acid sequence: CASQVQETQYF.

The chain joins TRBV4-3 to TRBJ2-3; TRBD2 aligns across 8 bases. Germline CDR1 LGHNA, CDR2 YSLEER. CDR3 size: 14 residues. With V trimmed by 5 bases and J by 6 bases, 7 bases remained unmatched. DNA of the CDR3: TGCGCCAGCAGCACGAGCGGGAGAGCGGATACGCAGTATTTT. Its translation is CASSTSGRADTQYF.